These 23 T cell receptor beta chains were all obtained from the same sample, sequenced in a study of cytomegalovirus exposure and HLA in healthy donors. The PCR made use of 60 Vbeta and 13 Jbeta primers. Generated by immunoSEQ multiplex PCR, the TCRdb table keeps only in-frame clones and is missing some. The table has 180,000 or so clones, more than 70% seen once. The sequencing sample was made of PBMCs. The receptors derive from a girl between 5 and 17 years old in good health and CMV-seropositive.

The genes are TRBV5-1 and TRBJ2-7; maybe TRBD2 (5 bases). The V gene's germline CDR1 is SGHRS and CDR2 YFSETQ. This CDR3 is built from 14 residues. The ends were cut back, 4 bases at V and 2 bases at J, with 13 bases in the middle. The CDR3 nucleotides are TGCGCCAGCAGCAATGGAGACTATGCCTACGAGCAGTACTTC. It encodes CASSNGDYAYEQYF.

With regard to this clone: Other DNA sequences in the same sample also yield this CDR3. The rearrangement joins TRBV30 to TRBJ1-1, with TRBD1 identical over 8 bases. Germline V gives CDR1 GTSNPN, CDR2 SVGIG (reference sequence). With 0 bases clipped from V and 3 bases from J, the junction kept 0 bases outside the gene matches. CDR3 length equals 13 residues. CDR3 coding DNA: TGTGCCTGGAGTGTACAGGGGGACACTGAAGCTTTCTTT. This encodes CAWSVQGDTEAFF.

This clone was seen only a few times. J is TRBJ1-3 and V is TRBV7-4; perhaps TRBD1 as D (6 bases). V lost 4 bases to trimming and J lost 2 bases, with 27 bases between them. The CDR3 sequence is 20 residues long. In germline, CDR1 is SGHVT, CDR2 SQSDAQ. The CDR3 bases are TGTGCCAGCAGCTCCCGTTGTGACAAAGCTCTTGGGGGCCCTGGAAACACCATATATTTT. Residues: CASSSRCDKALGGPGNTIYF.

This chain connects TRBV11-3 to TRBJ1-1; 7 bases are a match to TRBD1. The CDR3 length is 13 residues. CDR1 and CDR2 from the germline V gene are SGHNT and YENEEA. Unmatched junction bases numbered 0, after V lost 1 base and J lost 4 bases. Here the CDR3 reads CASSLAGGTEAFF. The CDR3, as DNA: TGTGCCAGCAGCTTAGCAGGGGGCACTGAAGCTTTCTTT.

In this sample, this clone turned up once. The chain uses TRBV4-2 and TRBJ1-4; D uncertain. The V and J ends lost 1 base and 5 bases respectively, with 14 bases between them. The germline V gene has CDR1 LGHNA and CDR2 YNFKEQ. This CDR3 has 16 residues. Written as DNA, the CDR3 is TGTGCCAGCAGCCAAGGTGGGAGGTATAGGAATGAAAAACTGTTTTTT. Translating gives CASSQGGRYRNEKLFF.

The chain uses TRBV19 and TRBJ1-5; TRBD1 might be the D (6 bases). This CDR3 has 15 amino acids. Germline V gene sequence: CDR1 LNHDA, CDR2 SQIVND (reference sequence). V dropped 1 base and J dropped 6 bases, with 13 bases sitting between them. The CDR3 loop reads CASSIVWGLGQPQHF. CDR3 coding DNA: TGTGCCAGTAGTATAGTATGGGGGCTTGGTCAGCCCCAGCATTTT.

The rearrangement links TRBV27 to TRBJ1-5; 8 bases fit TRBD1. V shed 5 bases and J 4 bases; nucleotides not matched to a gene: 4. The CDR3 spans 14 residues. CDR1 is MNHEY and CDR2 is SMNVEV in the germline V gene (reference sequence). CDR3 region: CASSQGADNQPQHF. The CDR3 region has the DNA TGTGCCAGCAGTCAGGGGGCGGATAATCAGCCCCAGCATTTT.

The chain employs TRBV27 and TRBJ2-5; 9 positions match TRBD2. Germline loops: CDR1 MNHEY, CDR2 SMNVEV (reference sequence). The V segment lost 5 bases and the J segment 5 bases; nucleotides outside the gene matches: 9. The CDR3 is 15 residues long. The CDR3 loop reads CASSPVAGVGETQYF. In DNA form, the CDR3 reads TGTGCCAGCAGTCCTGTAGCGGGAGTAGGGGAGACCCAGTACTTC.

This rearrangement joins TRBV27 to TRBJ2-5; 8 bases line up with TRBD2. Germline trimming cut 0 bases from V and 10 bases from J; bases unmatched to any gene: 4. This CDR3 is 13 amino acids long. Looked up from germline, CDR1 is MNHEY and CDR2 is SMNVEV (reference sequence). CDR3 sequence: CASSLSSGGGQYF. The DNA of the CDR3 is TGTGCCAGCAGTTTATCCAGCGGGGGTGGCCAGTACTTC.

The CDR3 DNA reads as TGCGCCAGCAGCATAGGACTAGCGAAATACGAGCAGTACTTC. This gives the protein CASSIGLAKYEQYF. V is TRBV5-1 and J is TRBJ2-7, with 9 bases lining up with TRBD2. Germline V gives CDR1 SGHRS, CDR2 YFSETQ. The trim removed 4 bases at V and 4 bases at J, leaving 6 bases unmatched. The CDR3 loop spans 14 amino acids.

The CDR3 DNA is TGTGCCAGCAGTTTATGGACTAACGACGAGCAGTACTTC. Its translation is CASSLWTNDEQYF. V usage is TRBV27 and J usage is TRBJ2-7; D is perhaps TRBD2 (6 bases). The CDR3 contains 13 residues. The V end was cut by 1 base, the J end by 5 bases, with 9 bases between. Per germline, CDR1 MNHEY and CDR2 SMNVEV (reference sequence).

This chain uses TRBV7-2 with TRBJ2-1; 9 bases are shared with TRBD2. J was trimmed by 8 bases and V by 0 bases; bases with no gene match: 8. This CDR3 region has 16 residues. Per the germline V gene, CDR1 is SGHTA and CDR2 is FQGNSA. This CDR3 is CASSLALVAGDDEQFF. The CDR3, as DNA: TGTGCCAGCAGCTTAGCGCTGGTAGCGGGAGACGATGAGCAGTTCTTC.

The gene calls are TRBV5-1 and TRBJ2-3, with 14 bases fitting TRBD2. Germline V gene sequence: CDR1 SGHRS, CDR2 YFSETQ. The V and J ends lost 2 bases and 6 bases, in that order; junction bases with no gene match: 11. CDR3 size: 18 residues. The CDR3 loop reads CASSFPTIRTSGRDTQYF. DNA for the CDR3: TGCGCCAGCAGCTTTCCAACCATACGGACTAGCGGGAGGGATACGCAGTATTTT.

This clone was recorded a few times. CDR3 region: CASSPHTGRNTEAFF. The CDR3 region has the DNA TGTGCCAGCAGTCCCCATACAGGGCGGAACACTGAAGCTTTCTTT. The chain couples TRBV27 to TRBJ1-1; tentatively, D is TRBD1 (6 bases). The CDR3 consists of 15 residues. Trimming left V 5 bases short and J 1 base short, with 14 bases between. Germline CDR1 reads MNHEY; CDR2 reads SMNVEV (reference sequence).

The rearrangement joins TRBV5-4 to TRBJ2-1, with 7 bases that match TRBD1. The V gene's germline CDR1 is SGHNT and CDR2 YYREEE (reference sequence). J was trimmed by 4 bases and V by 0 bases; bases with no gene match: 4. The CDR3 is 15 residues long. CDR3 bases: TGTGCCAGCAGCTTGGACAGGGGAGATTACAATGAGCAGTTCTTC. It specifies CASSLDRGDYNEQFF.

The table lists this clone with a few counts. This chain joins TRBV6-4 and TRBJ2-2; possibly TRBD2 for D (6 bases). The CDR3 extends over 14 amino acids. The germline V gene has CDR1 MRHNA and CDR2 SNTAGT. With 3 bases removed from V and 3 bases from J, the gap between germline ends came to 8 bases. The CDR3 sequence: CASSELADTGELFF. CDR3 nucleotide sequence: TGTGCCAGCAGTGAACTAGCCGACACCGGGGAGCTGTTTTTT.

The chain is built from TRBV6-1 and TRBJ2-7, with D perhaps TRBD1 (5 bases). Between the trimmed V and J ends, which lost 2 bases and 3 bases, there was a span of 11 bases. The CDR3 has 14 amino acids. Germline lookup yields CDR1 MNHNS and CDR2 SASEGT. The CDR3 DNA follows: TGTGCCAGCAGTGAAAGGGGATCTCGCTACGAGCAGTACTTC. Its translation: CASSERGSRYEQYF.

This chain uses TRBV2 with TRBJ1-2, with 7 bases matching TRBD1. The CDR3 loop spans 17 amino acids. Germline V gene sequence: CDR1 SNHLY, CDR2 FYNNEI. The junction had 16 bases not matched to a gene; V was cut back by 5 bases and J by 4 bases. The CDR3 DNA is TGTGCCAGCAGTCCAACCCGGGTGAAGGGGGCCACCTATGGCTACACCTTC. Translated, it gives CASSPTRVKGATYGYTF.

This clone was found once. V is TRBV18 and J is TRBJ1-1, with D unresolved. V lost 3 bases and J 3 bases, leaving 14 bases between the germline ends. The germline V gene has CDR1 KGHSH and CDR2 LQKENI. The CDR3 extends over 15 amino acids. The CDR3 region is CASSPWRGRDTEAFF. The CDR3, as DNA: TGTGCCAGCTCACCCTGGAGAGGGAGGGACACTGAAGCTTTCTTT.

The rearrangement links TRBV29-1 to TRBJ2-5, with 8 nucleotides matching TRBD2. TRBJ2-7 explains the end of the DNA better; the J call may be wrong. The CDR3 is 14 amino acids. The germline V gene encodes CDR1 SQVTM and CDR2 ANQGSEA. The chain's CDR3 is CSVEGLGSSYEQYF. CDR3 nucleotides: TGCAGCGTTGAGGGACTAGGGAGCTCCTACGAGCAGTACTTC.

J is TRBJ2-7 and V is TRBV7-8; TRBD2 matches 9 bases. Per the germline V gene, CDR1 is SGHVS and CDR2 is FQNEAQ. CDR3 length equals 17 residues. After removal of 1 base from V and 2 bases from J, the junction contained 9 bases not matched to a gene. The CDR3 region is CASSLVQSSGIPYEQYF. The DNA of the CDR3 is TGTGCCAGCAGCTTAGTCCAATCTAGCGGGATCCCCTACGAGCAGTACTTC.

CDR3 sequence (DNA): TGTGCCAGCACGAGTAGTCCCCCAGGGGCTGAAGCTTTCTTT. Its protein product is CASTSSPPGAEAFF. The gene calls are TRBV28 and TRBJ1-1, with a weak D call TRBD1 (6 bases). This CDR3 spans 14 amino acids. Between the trimmed V and J ends, which lost 7 bases and 6 bases, there was a span of 18 bases. Germline CDR1 reads MDHEN; CDR2 reads SYDVKM.

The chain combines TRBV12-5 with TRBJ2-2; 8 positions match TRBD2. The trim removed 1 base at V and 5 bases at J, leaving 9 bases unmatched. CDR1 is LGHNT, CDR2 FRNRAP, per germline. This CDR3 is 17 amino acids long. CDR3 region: CASGLARSGVITGELFF. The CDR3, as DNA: TGTGCTAGTGGTTTGGCCCGTAGCGGGGTCATAACCGGGGAGCTGTTTTTT. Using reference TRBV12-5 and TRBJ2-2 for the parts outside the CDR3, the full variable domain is DARVTQTPRHKVTEMGQEVTMRCQPILGHNTVFWYRQTMMQGLELLAYFRNRAPLDDSGMPKDRFSAEMPDATLATLKIQPSEPRDSAVYFCASGLARSGVITGELFFGEGSRLTVL.